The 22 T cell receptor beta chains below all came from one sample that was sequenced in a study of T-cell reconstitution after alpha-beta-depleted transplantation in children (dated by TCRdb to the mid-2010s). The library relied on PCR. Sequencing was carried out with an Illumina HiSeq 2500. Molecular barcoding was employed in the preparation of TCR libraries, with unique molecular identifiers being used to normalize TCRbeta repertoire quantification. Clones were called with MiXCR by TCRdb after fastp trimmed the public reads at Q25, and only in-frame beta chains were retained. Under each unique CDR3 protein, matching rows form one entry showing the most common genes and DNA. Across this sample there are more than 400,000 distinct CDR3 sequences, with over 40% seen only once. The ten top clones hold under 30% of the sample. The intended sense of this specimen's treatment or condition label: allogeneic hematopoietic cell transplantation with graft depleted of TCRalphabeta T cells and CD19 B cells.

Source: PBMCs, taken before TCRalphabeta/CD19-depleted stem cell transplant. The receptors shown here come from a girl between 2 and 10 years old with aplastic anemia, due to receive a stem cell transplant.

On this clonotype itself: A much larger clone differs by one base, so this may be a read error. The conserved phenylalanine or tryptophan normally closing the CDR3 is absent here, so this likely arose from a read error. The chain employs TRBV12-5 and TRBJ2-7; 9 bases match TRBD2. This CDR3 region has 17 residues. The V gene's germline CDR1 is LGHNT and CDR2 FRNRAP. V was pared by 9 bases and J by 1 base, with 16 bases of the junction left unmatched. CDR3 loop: CARPSGGRALWSYEQYI. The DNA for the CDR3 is TGTGCTAGGCCATCGGGCGGGAGGGCCCTTTGGTCCTACGAGCAGTACATC.

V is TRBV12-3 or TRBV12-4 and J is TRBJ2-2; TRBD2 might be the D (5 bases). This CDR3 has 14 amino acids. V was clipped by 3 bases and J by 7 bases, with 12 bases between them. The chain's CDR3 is CASSFVRADGELFF. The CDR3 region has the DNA TGTGCCAGCAGTTTTGTGAGGGCCGACGGGGAGCTGTTTTTT.

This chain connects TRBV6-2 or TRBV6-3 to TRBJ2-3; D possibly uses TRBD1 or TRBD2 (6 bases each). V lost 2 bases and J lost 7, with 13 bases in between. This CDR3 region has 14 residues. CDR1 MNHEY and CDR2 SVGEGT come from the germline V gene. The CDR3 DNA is TGTGCCAGCAGTTACGGAAGGGGGAGGAATACGCAGTATTTT. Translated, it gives CASSYGRGRNTQYF.

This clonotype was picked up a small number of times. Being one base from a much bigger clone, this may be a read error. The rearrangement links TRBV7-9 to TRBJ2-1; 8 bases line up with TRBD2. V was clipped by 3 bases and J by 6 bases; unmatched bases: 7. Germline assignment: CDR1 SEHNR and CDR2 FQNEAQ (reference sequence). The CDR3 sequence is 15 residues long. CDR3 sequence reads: CASSFSETSANEQFF. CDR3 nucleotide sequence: TGTGCCAGCAGCTTCTCGGAGACTAGCGCCAATGAGCAGTTCTTC.

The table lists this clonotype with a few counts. CDR3 nucleotide sequence: TGTGCCAGCAGCCTCCCGGGCCTACAACTGACCGGGGAGCTGTTTTTT. This encodes CASSLPGLQLTGELFF. This chain links TRBV7-9 with TRBJ2-2; D not resolved. Germline V gene sequence: CDR1 SEHNR, CDR2 FQNEAQ (reference sequence). The CDR3 runs to 16 residues. V lost 5 bases and J 5 bases, leaving 18 bases between the germline ends. Variable domain in full (rest from reference TRBV7-9 and TRBJ2-2): DTGVSQNPRHKITKRGQNVTFRCDPISEHNRLYWYRQTLGQGPEFLTYFQNEAQLEKSRLLSDRFSAERPKGSFSTLEIQRTEQGDSAMYLCASSLPGLQLTGELFFGEGSRLTVL.

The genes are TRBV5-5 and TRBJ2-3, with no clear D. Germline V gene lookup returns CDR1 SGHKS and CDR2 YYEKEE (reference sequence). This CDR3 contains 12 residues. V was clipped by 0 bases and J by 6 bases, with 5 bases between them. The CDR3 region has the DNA TGTGCCAGCAGCTTGGTATACGATACGCAGTATTTT. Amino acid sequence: CASSLVYDTQYF.

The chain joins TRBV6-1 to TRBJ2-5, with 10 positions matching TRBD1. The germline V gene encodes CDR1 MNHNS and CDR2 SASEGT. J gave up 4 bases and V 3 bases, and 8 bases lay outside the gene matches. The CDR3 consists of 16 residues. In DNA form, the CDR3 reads TGTGCCAGCAGTGATCCGGGACAGGGGCCTATAGAGACCCAGTACTTC. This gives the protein CASSDPGQGPIETQYF.

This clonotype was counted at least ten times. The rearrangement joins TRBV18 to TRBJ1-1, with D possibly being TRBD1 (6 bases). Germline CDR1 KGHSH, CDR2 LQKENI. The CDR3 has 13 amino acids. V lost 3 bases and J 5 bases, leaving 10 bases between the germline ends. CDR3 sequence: CASSPHRATEAFF. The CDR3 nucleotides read TGTGCCAGCTCACCCCACAGGGCAACTGAAGCTTTCTTT.

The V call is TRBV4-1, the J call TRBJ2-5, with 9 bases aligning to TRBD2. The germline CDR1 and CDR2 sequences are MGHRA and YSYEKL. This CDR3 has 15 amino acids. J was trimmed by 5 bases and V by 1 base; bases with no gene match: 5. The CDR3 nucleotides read TGCGCCAGCAGCCAAGGTCTAGCGGGATGGGAGACCCAGTACTTC. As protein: CASSQGLAGWETQYF.

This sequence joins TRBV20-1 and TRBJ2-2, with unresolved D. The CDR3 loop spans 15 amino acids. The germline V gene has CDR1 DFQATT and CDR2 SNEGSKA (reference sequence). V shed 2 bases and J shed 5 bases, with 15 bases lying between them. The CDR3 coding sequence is TGCAGTGCTAGAATTATTCACCAAGGGACCGGGGAGCTGTTTTTT. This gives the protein CSARIIHQGTGELFF.

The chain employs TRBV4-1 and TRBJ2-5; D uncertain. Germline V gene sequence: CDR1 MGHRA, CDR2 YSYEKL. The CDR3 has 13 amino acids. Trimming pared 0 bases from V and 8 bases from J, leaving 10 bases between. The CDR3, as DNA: TGCGCCAGCAGCCAAGATAACACCGGTACCCAGTACTTC. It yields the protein CASSQDNTGTQYF.

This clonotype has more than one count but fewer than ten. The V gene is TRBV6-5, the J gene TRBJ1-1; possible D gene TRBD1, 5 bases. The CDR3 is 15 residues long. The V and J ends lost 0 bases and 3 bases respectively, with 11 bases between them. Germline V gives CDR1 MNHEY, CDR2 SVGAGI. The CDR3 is CASSYSLQAYTEAFF. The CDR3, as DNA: TGTGCCAGCAGTTACTCCTTACAGGCTTACACTGAAGCTTTCTTT.

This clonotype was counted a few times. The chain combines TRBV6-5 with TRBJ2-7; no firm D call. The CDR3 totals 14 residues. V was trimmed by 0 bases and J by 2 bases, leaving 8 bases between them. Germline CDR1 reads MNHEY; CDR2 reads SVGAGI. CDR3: CASSYSGSPYEQYF. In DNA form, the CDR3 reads TGTGCCAGCAGTTACTCGGGGTCGCCCTACGAGCAGTACTTC.

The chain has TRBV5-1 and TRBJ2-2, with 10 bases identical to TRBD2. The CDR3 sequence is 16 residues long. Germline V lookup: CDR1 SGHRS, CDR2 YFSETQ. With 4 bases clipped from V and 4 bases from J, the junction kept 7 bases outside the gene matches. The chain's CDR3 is CASSDHGTSVTGELFF. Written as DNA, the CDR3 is TGCGCCAGCAGCGATCACGGGACTAGCGTCACCGGGGAGCTGTTTTTT.

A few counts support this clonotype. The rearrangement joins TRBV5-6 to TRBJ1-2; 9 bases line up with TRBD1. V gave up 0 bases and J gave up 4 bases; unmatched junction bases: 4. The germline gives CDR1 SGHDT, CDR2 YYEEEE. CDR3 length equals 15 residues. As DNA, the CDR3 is TGTGCCAGCAGCTTGGGGGGACAGGGTGGCTATGGCTACACCTTC. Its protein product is CASSLGGQGGYGYTF.

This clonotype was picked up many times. In nucleotides, the CDR3 is TGTGCCAGTAGTAAGGAGGGGAGGAGAGAGACCCAGTACTTC. It encodes CASSKEGRRETQYF. This chain connects TRBV19 to TRBJ2-5, with a weak D call TRBD2 (6 bases). Germline CDR1 and CDR2: LNHDA and SQIVND (reference sequence). The CDR3 runs 14 residues. Trimming cost V 4 bases and J 4 bases, with 13 bases left between them.

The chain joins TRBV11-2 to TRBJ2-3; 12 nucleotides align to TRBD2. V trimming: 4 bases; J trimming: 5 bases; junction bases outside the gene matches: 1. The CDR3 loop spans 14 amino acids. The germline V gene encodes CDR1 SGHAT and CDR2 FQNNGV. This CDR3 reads CASSSSGREDTQYF. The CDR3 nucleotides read TGTGCCAGCAGCTCTAGCGGGAGGGAAGATACGCAGTATTTT.

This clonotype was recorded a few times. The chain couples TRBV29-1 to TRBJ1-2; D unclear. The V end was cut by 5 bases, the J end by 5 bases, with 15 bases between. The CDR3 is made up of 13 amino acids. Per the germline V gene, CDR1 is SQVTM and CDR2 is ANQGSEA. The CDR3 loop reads CSVPVPEEYGYTF. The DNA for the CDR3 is TGCAGCGTTCCTGTCCCCGAAGAGTATGGCTACACCTTC.

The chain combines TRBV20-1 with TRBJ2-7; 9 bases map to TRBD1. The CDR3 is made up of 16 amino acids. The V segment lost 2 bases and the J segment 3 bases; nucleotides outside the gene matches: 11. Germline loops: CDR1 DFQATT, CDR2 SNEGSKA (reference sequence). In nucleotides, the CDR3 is TGCAGTGCTAGAAACTATTTGGGACAGGGTCTCTACGAGCAGTACTTC. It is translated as CSARNYLGQGLYEQYF.

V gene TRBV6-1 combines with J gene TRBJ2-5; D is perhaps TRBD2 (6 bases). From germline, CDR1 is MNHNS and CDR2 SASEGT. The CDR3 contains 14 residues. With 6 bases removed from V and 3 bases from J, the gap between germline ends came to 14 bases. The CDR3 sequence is CASSRPGLKETQYF. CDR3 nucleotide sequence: TGTGCCAGCAGCCGCCCGGGACTTAAAGAGACCCAGTACTTC.

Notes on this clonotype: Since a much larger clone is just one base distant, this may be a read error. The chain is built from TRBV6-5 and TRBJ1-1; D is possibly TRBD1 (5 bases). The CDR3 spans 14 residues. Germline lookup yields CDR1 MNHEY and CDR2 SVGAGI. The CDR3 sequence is CASIYSSGASEAFF. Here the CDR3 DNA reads TGTGCCAGCATTTACTCGAGCGGGGCTTCTGAAGCTTTCTTT.

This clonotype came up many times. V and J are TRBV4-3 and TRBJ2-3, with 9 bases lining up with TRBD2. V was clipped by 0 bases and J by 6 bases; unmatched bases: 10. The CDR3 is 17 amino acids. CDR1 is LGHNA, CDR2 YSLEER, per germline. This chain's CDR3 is CASSQDGNSGSSDTQYF. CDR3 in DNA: TGCGCCAGCAGCCAAGATGGGAATAGCGGGAGTTCGGATACGCAGTATTTT.